This passage covers 11 T cell receptor beta chains from one sample sequenced in a study of T-cell memory formation after mild COVID-19. TCRdb ran MiXCR on the 5' RACE reads and lists one entry per CDR3 protein. The table includes about 81,000 distinct CDR3 sequences, roughly 25% detected once. Sequenced material: PBMCs or a T cell subset sorted from them (not recorded which). These receptors originate from a man aged 18 to 35 who had mild COVID-19 (a few samples of this study predate the infection). Cell type and time point are not known.

This clonotype showed up just a few times. This sequence joins TRBV6-2 or TRBV6-3 and TRBJ2-1; no clear D gene. The CDR3 runs 14 residues. Germline CDR1 MNHEY, CDR2 SVGEGT. Deletions cut 5 bases from V and 4 bases from J, with 12 bases between. Here the CDR3 reads CASSPQSDYNEQFF. In nucleotides, the CDR3 is TGTGCCAGCAGTCCTCAGTCCGATTACAATGAGCAGTTCTTC.

This clonotype came up once. The V and J genes are TRBV21-1 and TRBJ2-3; whether TRBD1, the table's D call, matches the DNA was not checked. TRBV21-1 is a known pseudogene. The CDR3 is 20 residues long. CDR3 sequence reads: CASSVLIGDRFVGSTDTQYF. The DNA of the CDR3 is TGTGCCAGCAGCGTTCTTATCGGGGACCGCTTCGTTGGGAGCACAGATACGCAGTATTTT.

This clonotype was detected only a few times. The J gene is TRBJ2-2, the V gene TRBV27, with a tentative D call TRBD1 (6 bases). This CDR3 spans 14 amino acids. V dropped 6 bases and J dropped 4 bases, with 12 bases sitting between them. Germline V lookup: CDR1 MNHEY, CDR2 SMNVEV (reference sequence). This CDR3 is CASRAGTLTGELFF. Here the CDR3 DNA reads TGTGCCAGCAGGGCCGGGACACTCACCGGGGAGCTGTTTTTT.

This clonotype was seen only a few times. The CDR3, as DNA: TGTGCCAGCAGCCTACCCCACAGGGAGACGTCAGATACGCAGTATTTT. Protein sequence: CASSLPHRETSDTQYF. The rearrangement joins TRBV14 to TRBJ2-3, with a weak D call TRBD1 (6 bases). CDR3 length: 16 amino acids. The germline CDR1 and CDR2 sequences are SGHDN and FVKESK. Trimming took off 4 bases at V and 4 bases at J, with 18 bases between the two ends.

The chain joins TRBV7-3 to TRBJ2-3, with D unresolved. Trimming pared 2 bases from V and 2 bases from J, leaving 20 bases between. The length of the CDR3 is 18 residues. Germline loops: CDR1 SGHTA, CDR2 FQGTGA. The CDR3 loop reads CASSLGVTSPSYTDTQYF. DNA for the CDR3: TGTGCCAGCAGCTTAGGCGTGACTTCCCCCTCCTACACAGATACGCAGTATTTT.

The chain uses TRBV5-5 and TRBJ2-5; 10 bases align to TRBD1. The V segment lost 1 base and the J segment 4 bases; nucleotides outside the gene matches: 4. The germline CDR1 and CDR2 sequences are SGHKS and YYEKEE (reference sequence). The CDR3 sequence is 15 residues long. The CDR3 region is CASSLRWTGGETQYF. CDR3 bases: TGTGCCAGCAGCTTGAGATGGACAGGGGGAGAGACCCAGTACTTC. Full variable domain (missing parts from reference TRBV5-5 and TRBJ2-5): DAGVTQSPTHLIKTRGQQVTLRCSPISGHKSVSWYQQVLGQGPQFIFQYYEKEERGRGNFPDRFSARQFPNYSSELNVNALLLGDSALYLCASSLRWTGGETQYFGPGTRLLVL.

The chain joins TRBV11-2 to TRBJ2-7; D possibly matches TRBD1 or TRBD2 (5 bases each). CDR1 and CDR2 from the germline V gene are SGHAT and FQNNGV. Trimming stripped 1 base from V and 4 bases from J, with 11 bases between. The CDR3 spans 14 residues. CDR3 sequence reads: CASSLAGGRYEQYV. CDR3 coding DNA: TGTGCCAGCAGCTTAGCTGGGGGTCGTTACGAGCAGTACGTC.

V usage is TRBV7-9 and J usage is TRBJ2-5, with 8 bases fitting TRBD1. The germline V gene encodes CDR1 SEHNR and CDR2 FQNEAQ (reference sequence). The CDR3 extends over 17 amino acids. V shed 5 bases and J 2 bases; nucleotides not matched to a gene: 13. The CDR3 loop reads CASSLLFLRDRQETQYF. CDR3 sequence (DNA): TGTGCCAGCAGCCTTTTATTCCTCCGGGACAGGCAAGAGACCCAGTACTTC.

The chain recombines TRBV11-2 with TRBJ1-4; D is unclear. Germline V gene lookup returns CDR1 SGHAT and CDR2 FQNNGV. The ends were cut back, 2 bases at V and 8 bases at J, with 6 bases in the middle. The length of the CDR3 is 12 residues. CDR3 sequence: CASSLFPEKLFF. In nucleotides, the CDR3 is TGTGCCAGCAGCTTATTCCCCGAAAAACTGTTTTTT.

The chain carries TRBV20-1 and TRBJ2-7; the D call may be TRBD1 or TRBD2 (5 bases each). The ends were cut back, 1 base at V and 2 bases at J, with 9 bases in the middle. CDR3 length equals 13 residues. In germline, CDR1 is DFQATT, CDR2 SNEGSKA (reference sequence). The CDR3 nucleotides read TGCAGTGCTAGAGGTGAGGGGACCTACGAGCAGTACGTC. Protein: CSARGEGTYEQYV.

This clonotype has a count of ten or more. The chain carries TRBV6-2 or TRBV6-3 and TRBJ1-5, with unresolved D. The CDR3 contains 14 residues. Per germline, CDR1 MNHEY and CDR2 SVGEGT. V was shortened by 0 bases and J by 4 bases, with 7 bases between the two germline ends. As DNA, the CDR3 is TGTGCCAGCAGTTACTCTGGCAGTAATCAGCCCCAGCATTTT. Protein sequence: CASSYSGSNQPQHF.